Shown below are 15 T cell receptor beta chains from a single sample sequenced in a study of cytotoxic CD8 clonotypes in ibrutinib-treated CLL. Clones were sequenced by immunoSEQ multiplex PCR, and TCRdb holds only the in-frame ones, with some missing. The sample includes approximately 100,000 clones, about 53% of them seen just once. The sequencing here drew on PBMCs, taken after 24 months of ibrutinib treatment. Every receptor here comes from a human donor with chronic lymphocytic leukemia.

The rearrangement joins TRBV6-6 to TRBJ1-1, with D uncertain. Trimming took 9 bases from V and 4 from J, leaving 15 bases between them. Germline V CDR1 and CDR2: MNHNY, SVGAGI (reference sequence). The CDR3 runs 13 residues. The CDR3 region is CASRPGKGTEAFF. CDR3 bases: TGTGCCAGTCGACCGGGAAAGGGCACTGAAGCTTTCTTT.

The chain employs TRBV30 and TRBJ1-2; D call uncertain. With 7 bases removed from V and 1 base from J, the gap between germline ends came to 13 bases. Germline values: CDR1 GTSNPN, CDR2 SVGIG (reference sequence). The CDR3 is 13 amino acids. CDR3 protein: CAFHQTDNYGYTF. The CDR3 nucleotides read TGTGCCTTCCACCAAACAGATAACTATGGCTACACCTTC.

This sequence joins TRBV5-1 and TRBJ2-3; D is unresolved. Germline V gene data show CDR1 as SGHRS and CDR2 as YFSETQ. Deletions cut 10 bases from V and 0 bases from J, with 6 bases between. The CDR3 length is 11 residues. In nucleotides, the CDR3 is TGCGCCTCCGCTAGCACAGATACGCAGTATTTT. It is translated as CASASTDTQYF.

The J gene is TRBJ1-1, the V gene TRBV10-1; 7 nucleotides agree with TRBD1. CDR3 size: 13 residues. Germline CDR1 and CDR2: WNHNN and SYGVQD (reference sequence). The J segment lost 3 bases and the V segment lost 7 bases, leaving 5 bases of the junction unmatched. CDR3 sequence: CASITGEDTEAFF. The CDR3 DNA reads as TGCGCCAGCATTACAGGGGAGGACACTGAAGCTTTCTTT.

V and J are TRBV7-2 and TRBJ2-1; the match to TRBD1 covers 9 bases. Looked up from germline, CDR1 is SGHTA and CDR2 is FQGNSA. The CDR3 consists of 17 residues. V dropped 3 bases and J dropped 3; count of bases not matched to a gene: 9. The CDR3 loop is CASSLGTGLSFYNEQFF. The CDR3, as DNA: TGTGCCAGCAGCTTGGGGACAGGGCTTTCATTCTACAATGAGCAGTTCTTC.

The chain joins TRBV7-6 to TRBJ2-1, with no clear D. Germline assignment: CDR1 SGHVS and CDR2 FNYEAQ. The CDR3 length is 15 residues. The V end was cut by 2 bases, the J end by 5 bases, with 13 bases between. In DNA, the CDR3 is TGTGCCAGCAGCTTAATGGCCGGTCGTAACAATGAGCAGTTCTTC. This encodes CASSLMAGRNNEQFF.

The rearrangement uses TRBV12-1 and TRBJ2-7; the table's D call, TRBD2, was not checked against the DNA. TRBV12-1 is labeled a pseudogene. This CDR3 contains 11 residues. The CDR3 region is CASSSPGVRYF. As DNA, the CDR3 is TGTGCCAGCAGTTCGCCCGGGGTGAGATACTTC.

The chain uses TRBV7-3 and TRBJ2-7; 8 positions agree with TRBD1. With 6 bases clipped from V and 0 bases from J, the junction kept 7 bases outside the gene matches. Per the germline V gene, CDR1 is SGHTA and CDR2 is FQGTGA. CDR3 length: 15 amino acids. The CDR3 coding sequence is TGTGCCAGCAGGCCTACAGGGGGGAGCTCCTACGAGCAGTACTTC. Protein sequence: CASRPTGGSSYEQYF.

The V call is TRBV5-5, the J call TRBJ1-2; TRBD1 aligns across 7 bases. Germline CDR1 reads SGHKS; CDR2 reads YYEKEE (reference sequence). The junction had 12 bases not matched to a gene; V was cut back by 4 bases and J by 6 bases. CDR3 length: 15 amino acids. The CDR3 spells CASSLTPTGRDGYTF. CDR3 bases: TGTGCCAGCAGCCTAACCCCGACAGGGAGGGATGGCTACACCTTC.

V usage is TRBV2 and J usage is TRBJ2-3; 10 bases align to TRBD2. This CDR3 is built from 16 residues. With 7 bases clipped from V and 0 bases from J, the junction kept 7 bases outside the gene matches. Germline assignment: CDR1 SNHLY and CDR2 FYNNEI. The CDR3: CASKVAGGHSTDTQYF. DNA of the CDR3: TGTGCCAGCAAGGTAGCGGGGGGACATAGCACAGATACGCAGTATTTT.

The gene calls are TRBV2 and TRBJ2-3, with D possibly being TRBD1 (5 bases). This CDR3 is built from 16 residues. V lost 4 bases and J lost 3, with 17 bases in between. Germline CDR1 reads SNHLY; CDR2 reads FYNNEI. The DNA of the CDR3 is TGTGCCAGCAGTGGGGGCGGAGCATGGCTGACAGATACGCAGTATTTT. Its protein is CASSGGGAWLTDTQYF.

CDR3 sequence reads: CASSQASGTEAFF. DNA for the CDR3: TGTGCCAGCAGCCAAGCCTCGGGAACTGAAGCTTTCTTT. The chain combines TRBV7-2 with TRBJ1-1; the D is unclear. The germline V and J ends were trimmed by 5 bases and 5 bases, with 12 bases remaining between them. The CDR3 sequence is 13 residues long. In germline, CDR1 is SGHTA, CDR2 FQGNSA.

The chain is built from TRBV7-8 and TRBJ1-5, with a possible D match to TRBD1 (5 bases). Germline values: CDR1 SGHVS, CDR2 FQNEAQ. The CDR3 has 18 residues. V was clipped by 2 bases and J by 3 bases, with 20 bases between them. In nucleotides, the CDR3 is TGTGCCAGCAGCTTAATGGGGTCCGGGGCAGCCGTCAATCAGCCCCAGCATTTT. Amino acid sequence: CASSLMGSGAAVNQPQHF.

CDR3 nucleotides: TGTGCCAGCAGCTTAGGGGACAGGGCCGGAAACACCATATATTTT. Translating it yields CASSLGDRAGNTIYF. The V call is TRBV13, the J call TRBJ1-3, with TRBD1 matching 8 bases. Germline V gene data show CDR1 as PRHDT and CDR2 as FYEKMQ (reference sequence). J lost 4 bases, V lost 0 bases, and 2 bases had no gene match. The CDR3 spans 15 residues.

This chain links TRBV5-1 with TRBJ1-2; D is perhaps TRBD1 (5 bases). The germline gives CDR1 SGHRS, CDR2 YFSETQ. This CDR3 contains 13 residues. V was clipped by 5 bases and J by 4 bases, with 12 bases between them. The CDR3 region has the DNA TGCGCCAGCAGAAGCAGCGGGGGCTATGGCTACACCTTC. Translated, it gives CASRSSGGYGYTF.